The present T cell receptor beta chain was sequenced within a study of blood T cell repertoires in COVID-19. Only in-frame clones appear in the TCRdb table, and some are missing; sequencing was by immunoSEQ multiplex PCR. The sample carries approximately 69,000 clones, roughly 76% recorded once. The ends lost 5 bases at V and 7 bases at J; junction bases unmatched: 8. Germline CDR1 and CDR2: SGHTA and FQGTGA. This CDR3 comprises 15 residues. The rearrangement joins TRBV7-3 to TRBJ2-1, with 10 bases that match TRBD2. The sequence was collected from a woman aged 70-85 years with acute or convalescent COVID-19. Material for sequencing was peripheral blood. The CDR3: CASSILAGRRNEQFF. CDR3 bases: TGTGCCAGCAGCATACTAGCGGGGCGTAGGAATGAGCAGTTCTTC.